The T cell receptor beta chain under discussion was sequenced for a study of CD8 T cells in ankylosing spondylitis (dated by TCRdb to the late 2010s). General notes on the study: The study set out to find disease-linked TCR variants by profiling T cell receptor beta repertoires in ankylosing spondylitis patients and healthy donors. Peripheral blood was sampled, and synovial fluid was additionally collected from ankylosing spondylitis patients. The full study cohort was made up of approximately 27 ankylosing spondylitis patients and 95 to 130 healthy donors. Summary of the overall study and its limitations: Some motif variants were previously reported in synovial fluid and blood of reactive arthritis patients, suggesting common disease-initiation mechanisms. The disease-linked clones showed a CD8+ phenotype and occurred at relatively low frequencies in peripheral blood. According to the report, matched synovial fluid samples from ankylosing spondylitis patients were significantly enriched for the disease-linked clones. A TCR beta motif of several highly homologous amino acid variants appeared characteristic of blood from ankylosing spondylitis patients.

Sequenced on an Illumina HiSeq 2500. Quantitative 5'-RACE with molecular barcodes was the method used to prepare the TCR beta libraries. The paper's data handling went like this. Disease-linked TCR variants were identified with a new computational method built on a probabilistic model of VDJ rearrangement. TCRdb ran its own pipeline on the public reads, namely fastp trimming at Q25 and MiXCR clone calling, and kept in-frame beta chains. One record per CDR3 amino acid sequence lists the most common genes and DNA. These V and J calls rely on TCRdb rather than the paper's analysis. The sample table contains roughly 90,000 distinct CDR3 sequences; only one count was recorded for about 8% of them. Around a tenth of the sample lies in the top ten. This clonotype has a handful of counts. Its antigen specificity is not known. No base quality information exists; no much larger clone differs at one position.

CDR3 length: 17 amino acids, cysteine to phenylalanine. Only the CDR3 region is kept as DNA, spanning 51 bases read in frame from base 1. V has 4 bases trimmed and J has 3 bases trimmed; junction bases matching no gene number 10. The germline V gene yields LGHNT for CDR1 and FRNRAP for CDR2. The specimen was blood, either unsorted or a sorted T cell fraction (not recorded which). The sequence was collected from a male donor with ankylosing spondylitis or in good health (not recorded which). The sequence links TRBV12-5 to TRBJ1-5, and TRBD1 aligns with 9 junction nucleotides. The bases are TGTGCTAGTGGTTCCCTAGGACGGGACAGGGACAATCAGCCCCAGCATTTT. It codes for CASGSLGRDRDNQPQHF.